A selection of T cell receptor beta chains follows, all from one sample in a study of T cells in Graves' hyperthyroidism and ophthalmopathy. TCRdb reprocessed the multiplex PCR reads via MiXCR and lists one record per CDR3 protein. Of over 300,000 distinct CDR3 sequences detected, approximately 15% appear once; the ten largest clones hold 9.5% to 12%. The sample comprised blood. These receptor sequences come from a woman aged 55-70 years with Graves' hyperthyroidism. CDR3s include the opening cysteine and the closing phenylalanine or tryptophan. A D gene is named only where the DNA matches it firmly. Size tells how often a clone was seen (once, few, many) or the class of an expanded clone, and some rows leave it out.

J gene: TRBJ1-5
V gene: TRBV5-6
clone size: NA
D gene: NA
CDR3 protein: CASSSSGFGNQPQHF
CDR3 DNA: TGTGCCAGCAGTTCTTCAGGGTTTGGCAATCAGCCCCAGCATTTT

J gene: TRBJ1-1
V gene: TRBV19
clone size: few
D gene: NA
CDR3 protein: CASTPGQSTEAFF
CDR3 DNA: TGTGCCAGTACCCCCGGTCAGAGCACTGAAGCTTTCTTT

J gene: TRBJ2-7
V gene: TRBV28
clone size: many
D gene: TRBD1
CDR3 protein: CASIWDRGKVCYEQYF
CDR3 DNA: TGTGCCAGCATCTGGGACAGGGGAAAAGTGTGCTACGAGCAGTACTTC

J gene: TRBJ1-1
V gene: TRBV11-2
clone size: NA
D gene: TRBD1
CDR3 protein: CASSLSTGVAFF
CDR3 DNA: TGTGCCAGCAGCCTCTCGACAGGGGTAGCTTTCTTT

J gene: TRBJ2-7
V gene: TRBV28
clone size: many
D gene: TRBD2
CDR3 protein: CASSLGKAGARYEQYF
CDR3 DNA: TGTGCCAGCAGTTTGGGGAAAGCGGGAGCCCGCTACGAGCAGTACTTC

J gene: TRBJ2-2
V gene: TRBV24-1
clone size: many
D gene: NA
CDR3 protein: CATSDNPAGRRGELFF
CDR3 DNA: TGTGCCACCAGTGATAACCCTGCGGGACGGCGCGGGGAGCTGTTTTTT

J gene: TRBJ2-3
V gene: TRBV5-4
clone size: many
D gene: NA
CDR3 protein: CASSSTNTQYF
CDR3 DNA: TGTGCCAGCAGCAGTACAAATACGCAGTATTTT

J gene: TRBJ2-1
V gene: TRBV7-9
clone size: NA
D gene: NA
CDR3 protein: CASVPSSYNEQFF
CDR3 DNA: TGTGCCAGCGTACCTAGCTCCTACAATGAGCAGTTCTTC

J gene: TRBJ1-5
V gene: TRBV11-2
clone size: many
D gene: NA
CDR3 protein: CASSLGRLGNQPQHF
CDR3 DNA: TGTGCCAGCAGCTTAGGACGACTAGGCAATCAGCCCCAGCATTTT

J gene: TRBJ2-2
V gene: TRBV5-1
clone size: few
D gene: TRBD1
CDR3 protein: CASSWDSYTGELFF
CDR3 DNA: TGCGCCAGCAGCTGGGACAGTTACACCGGGGAGCTGTTTTTT

J gene: TRBJ2-3
V gene: TRBV7-9
clone size: many
D gene: NA
CDR3 protein: CASSPEGLGDTQYF
CDR3 DNA: TGTGCCAGCAGCCCTGAGGGCCTGGGAGATACGCAGTATTTT

J gene: TRBJ2-3
V gene: TRBV10-3
clone size: many
D gene: TRBD2
CDR3 protein: CAISVGTSEGDTQYF
CDR3 DNA: TGTGCCATCAGTGTGGGGACTAGCGAGGGCGATACGCAGTATTTT

J gene: TRBJ1-2
V gene: TRBV6-1
clone size: many
D gene: NA
CDR3 protein: CASTQTADYYYGYTF
CDR3 DNA: TGTGCCAGCACTCAGACCGCGGATTACTACTATGGCTACACCTTC

J gene: TRBJ2-2
V gene: TRBV28
clone size: many
D gene: NA
CDR3 protein: CASSSYGTNTGELFF
CDR3 DNA: TGTGCCAGCAGTTCTTACGGGACAAACACCGGGGAGCTGTTTTTT

J gene: TRBJ2-7
V gene: TRBV30
clone size: NA
D gene: NA
CDR3 protein: CAWRPGGIHEQYF
CDR3 DNA: TGTGCCTGGAGACCGGGGGGCATCCACGAGCAGTACTTC

J gene: TRBJ2-1
V gene: TRBV11-3
clone size: many
D gene: NA
CDR3 protein: CASSYPIKIVVPSSYNEQFF
CDR3 DNA: TGTGCCAGCAGCTACCCAATTAAAATCGTAGTCCCGAGCTCCTACAATGAGCAGTTCTTC

J gene: TRBJ1-6
V gene: TRBV7-8
clone size: NA
D gene: TRBD1
CDR3 protein: CASSLPGGSAVHF
CDR3 DNA: TGTGCCAGCAGCTTACCAGGGGGCTCCGCGGTCCACTTT

J gene: TRBJ2-3
V gene: TRBV10-3
clone size: many
D gene: NA
CDR3 protein: CAISERTSTDTQYF
CDR3 DNA: TGTGCCATCAGTGAAAGGACTAGCACAGATACGCAGTATTTT

J gene: TRBJ2-7
V gene: TRBV5-5
clone size: many
D gene: NA
CDR3 protein: CASSLAPGGSGLGEQYF
CDR3 DNA: TGTGCCAGCAGCTTGGCACCGGGGGGCTCCGGACTAGGCGAGCAGTACTTC

J gene: TRBJ2-2
V gene: TRBV11-2
clone size: many
D gene: TRBD2
CDR3 protein: CASSQRETGELFF
CDR3 DNA: TGTGCCAGCAGTCAGCGGGAGACGGGGGAGCTGTTTTTT

J gene: TRBJ2-7
V gene: TRBV29-1
clone size: many
D gene: TRBD2
CDR3 protein: CSVGEVAGGEQYF
CDR3 DNA: TGCAGCGTTGGCGAGGTAGCGGGAGGCGAGCAGTACTTC

J gene: TRBJ2-1
V gene: TRBV29-1
clone size: NA
D gene: NA
CDR3 protein: CSAGSGYYNEQFF
CDR3 DNA: TGCAGCGCCGGGTCGGGCTACTATAATGAGCAGTTCTTC

J gene: TRBJ2-7
V gene: TRBV6-1
clone size: many
D gene: NA
CDR3 protein: CASSDFRDYEQYF
CDR3 DNA: TGTGCCAGCAGTGATTTCAGGGACTACGAGCAGTACTTC

J gene: TRBJ2-2
V gene: TRBV5-1
clone size: few
D gene: NA
CDR3 protein: CASSLSPDPGTGELFF
CDR3 DNA: TGCGCCAGCAGCCTGTCTCCCGATCCGGGCACCGGGGAGCTGTTTTTT

J gene: TRBJ2-1
V gene: TRBV6-1
clone size: NA
D gene: NA
CDR3 protein: CASSEGRGEQFF
CDR3 DNA: TGTGCCAGCAGTGAGGGTAGGGGTGAGCAGTTCTTC

J gene: TRBJ2-1
V gene: TRBV7-2
clone size: many
D gene: TRBD2
CDR3 protein: CASSLARGTSGYNEQFF
CDR3 DNA: TGTGCCAGCAGCTTAGCGCGGGGGACTAGCGGCTACAATGAGCAGTTCTTC

J gene: TRBJ2-1
V gene: TRBV6-1
clone size: NA
D gene: NA
CDR3 protein: CASIFHPPGWNEQFF
CDR3 DNA: TGTGCCAGCATTTTCCACCCCCCGGGCTGGAATGAGCAGTTCTTC

J gene: TRBJ1-5
V gene: TRBV6-1
clone size: many
D gene: NA
CDR3 protein: CASTLTGYQPQHF
CDR3 DNA: TGTGCCAGCACCCTGACGGGGTATCAGCCCCAGCATTTT

J gene: TRBJ2-7
V gene: TRBV20-1
clone size: NA
D gene: NA
CDR3 protein: CSARKKNVNEQYF
CDR3 DNA: TGCAGTGCTAGAAAGAAGAATGTGAACGAGCAGTACTTC

J gene: TRBJ2-3
V gene: TRBV7-2
clone size: NA
D gene: NA
CDR3 protein: CASSLGVQADTQYF
CDR3 DNA: TGTGCCAGCAGCTTGGGAGTGCAAGCAGATACGCAGTATTTT

J gene: TRBJ1-5
V gene: TRBV2
clone size: many
D gene: NA
CDR3 protein: CASSEGGGGNQPQHF
CDR3 DNA: TGTGCCAGCAGTGAAGGGGGCGGAGGCAATCAGCCCCAGCATTTT

J gene: TRBJ2-2
V gene: TRBV7-9
clone size: many
D gene: NA
CDR3 protein: CASSPAEGHTGELFF
CDR3 DNA: TGTGCCAGCAGCCCCGCCGAGGGCCACACCGGGGAGCTGTTTTTT

J gene: TRBJ2-1
V gene: TRBV10-3
clone size: many
D gene: NA
CDR3 protein: CAISAGNEQFF
CDR3 DNA: TGTGCCATCAGTGCGGGGAATGAGCAGTTCTTC

J gene: TRBJ1-5
V gene: TRBV20-1
clone size: few
D gene: NA
CDR3 protein: CSARLPPGDQPQHF
CDR3 DNA: TGCAGTGCTAGACTTCCGCCGGGGGATCAGCCCCAGCATTTT

J gene: TRBJ2-1
V gene: TRBV11-2
clone size: many
D gene: NA
CDR3 protein: CASSSRRKGTDEQFF
CDR3 DNA: TGTGCCAGCAGCTCCCGCCGGAAGGGTACCGATGAGCAGTTCTTC

J gene: TRBJ2-5
V gene: TRBV12-3/TRBV12-4
clone size: many
D gene: NA
CDR3 protein: CASRAQTPPTQYF
CDR3 DNA: TGTGCCAGCAGGGCCCAGACTCCTCCGACCCAGTACTTC

J gene: TRBJ1-2
V gene: TRBV6-1
clone size: many
D gene: NA
CDR3 protein: CASSEGTENDYGYTF
CDR3 DNA: TGTGCCAGCAGTGAGGGGACGGAGAATGACTATGGCTACACCTTC

J gene: TRBJ1-6
V gene: TRBV6-1
clone size: NA
D gene: NA
CDR3 protein: CASERGVNSPLHF
CDR3 DNA: TGTGCCAGCGAGCGAGGGGTAAATTCACCCCTCCACTTT

J gene: TRBJ1-4
V gene: TRBV14
clone size: NA
D gene: TRBD1
CDR3 protein: CASSHYRGATNEKLFF
CDR3 DNA: TGTGCCAGCAGCCATTACAGGGGCGCAACTAATGAAAAACTGTTTTTT

J gene: TRBJ2-1
V gene: TRBV12-3/TRBV12-4
clone size: NA
D gene: NA
CDR3 protein: CASSLDEGISYNEQFF
CDR3 DNA: TGTGCCAGCAGTTTAGATGAAGGGATATCCTACAATGAGCAGTTCTTC

J gene: TRBJ2-2
V gene: TRBV12-5
clone size: NA
D gene: TRBD1
CDR3 protein: CASGLAQGSTGELFF
CDR3 DNA: TGTGCTAGTGGTTTGGCACAGGGGAGCACCGGGGAGCTGTTTTTT

J gene: TRBJ2-3
V gene: TRBV7-9
clone size: many
D gene: NA
CDR3 protein: CASKMTFTDTQYF
CDR3 DNA: TGTGCCAGCAAAATGACGTTCACAGATACGCAGTATTTT

J gene: TRBJ1-3
V gene: TRBV2
clone size: few
D gene: NA
CDR3 protein: CASSVDGSSGNTIYF
CDR3 DNA: TGTGCCAGCAGTGTAGACGGAAGCTCTGGAAACACCATATATTTT

J gene: TRBJ2-3
V gene: TRBV19
clone size: NA
D gene: TRBD1
CDR3 protein: CASSYRRGQGVLADTQYF
CDR3 DNA: TGTGCCAGTAGCTACCGACGGGGACAGGGAGTTCTTGCGGATACGCAGTATTTT

J gene: TRBJ1-1
V gene: TRBV5-6
clone size: few
D gene: NA
CDR3 protein: CASSITGLGNTEAFF
CDR3 DNA: TGTGCCAGCAGCATCACAGGGTTGGGGAACACTGAAGCTTTCTTT

J gene: TRBJ2-7
V gene: TRBV19
clone size: many
D gene: TRBD1
CDR3 protein: CASSIQGTGGYEQYF
CDR3 DNA: TGTGCCAGTAGTATACAGGGGACAGGGGGCTACGAGCAGTACTTC

J gene: TRBJ2-3
V gene: TRBV2
clone size: many
D gene: NA
CDR3 protein: CASILGGDTQYF
CDR3 DNA: TGTGCCAGCATCCTCGGCGGAGATACGCAGTATTTT

J gene: TRBJ2-1
V gene: TRBV11-2
clone size: NA
D gene: NA
CDR3 protein: CASSLAGSGEQFF
CDR3 DNA: TGTGCCAGCAGCTTAGCAGGGAGCGGGGAGCAGTTCTTC

J gene: TRBJ1-2
V gene: TRBV25-1
clone size: NA
D gene: TRBD1
CDR3 protein: CASSFSPGGLGYTF
CDR3 DNA: TGTGCCAGCAGTTTCTCCCCAGGGGGACTTGGCTACACCTTC

J gene: TRBJ2-7
V gene: TRBV3-1
clone size: many
D gene: NA
CDR3 protein: CASSQDGGTSSYEQYF
CDR3 DNA: TGTGCCAGCAGCCAAGACGGCGGGACCAGCTCCTACGAGCAGTACTTC

J gene: TRBJ2-1
V gene: TRBV19
clone size: NA
D gene: TRBD2
CDR3 protein: CASLREGLPYNEQFF
CDR3 DNA: TGTGCCAGTTTGCGGGAGGGGTTACCCTACAATGAGCAGTTCTTC

J gene: TRBJ2-7
V gene: TRBV5-5
clone size: many
D gene: TRBD1
CDR3 protein: CASSLPRTGPYEQYF
CDR3 DNA: TGTGCCAGCAGCCTCCCGAGGACAGGGCCCTACGAGCAGTACTTC

J gene: TRBJ1-1
V gene: TRBV6-1
clone size: NA
D gene: TRBD1
CDR3 protein: CASSEVRDSPAFF
CDR3 DNA: TGTGCCAGCAGTGAAGTTCGGGACAGCCCAGCTTTCTTT

J gene: TRBJ2-3
V gene: TRBV3-1
clone size: many
D gene: TRBD2
CDR3 protein: CASSQAGLVADTQYF
CDR3 DNA: TGTGCCAGCAGCCAAGCGGGACTAGTTGCAGATACGCAGTATTTT